This T cell receptor beta chain is from a study of blood T cells in healthy people across ages. The study, taken as a whole, reports: Strong correlation linked observed beta diversity and percent naive T cells. Roughly linear age-related decline in beta diversity appeared, significant by age 40. Donors of long life had a larger count of naive CD4+ cells and greater diversity than aged donors.

Trimming left V 4 bases short and J 3 bases short, with 15 bases between. The CDR3 has 14 residues. Germline assignment: CDR1 SQVTM and CDR2 ANQGSEA. PCR was performed a second time for roughly 7 to 12 cycles using a sample-barcoded 5' primer and a J-beta primer mix. CDR3-containing paired-end reads numbered at least 2.5 million in each sample. TCRdb passed the 5' RACE reads through MiXCR, listing each CDR3 protein once. Of 700,000 to 800,000 distinct CDR3 sequences listed, more than 40% are singletons. This clonotype was seen more than once but under ten times. Its specificity is not known. The chain links TRBV29-1 to TRBJ2-5; a possible D gene is TRBD2 (6 bases). Sample: blood. This sequence was found in a woman in her sixties or seventies in good health. The DNA for the CDR3 is TGCAGCGTTGGGGGGGTAAAGGGCGAAGAGACCCAGTACTTC. This sequence encodes CSVGGVKGEETQYF.